This T cell receptor (beta chain) was captured in a study of beta chain features in type 1 diabetes. Study findings and constraints: There was no resolution here of whether HLA type influences TCRB rearrangement.

Once sorted, every population was more than 95% pure. CDR1 and CDR2 from the germline V gene are GTSNPN and SVGIG (reference sequence). The ends were cut back, 4 bases at V and 6 bases at J, with 15 bases in the middle. CDR3 length equals 13 residues. A remark on this clone: The antigen remains undetermined.

Expressed TCRB transcripts were sequenced after all isolated RNA was converted to cDNA. Method: immunoSEQ multiplex PCR; TCRdb's copy keeps in-frame clones and lacks some. Of 400,000 to 600,000 clones in the sample, about 32% are singletons; the top ten hold 0.05% to 0.07%. The TCR was taken from a man younger than 35 in good health. Sequenced input: naive CD4+ T cells from blood. The rearrangement uses TRBV30 and TRBJ1-1; D is possibly TRBD1 (5 bases). The CDR3 protein is CAWIGDGQAEAFF. The DNA of the CDR3 is TGTGCCTGGATTGGGGACGGGCAAGCTGAAGCTTTCTTT.